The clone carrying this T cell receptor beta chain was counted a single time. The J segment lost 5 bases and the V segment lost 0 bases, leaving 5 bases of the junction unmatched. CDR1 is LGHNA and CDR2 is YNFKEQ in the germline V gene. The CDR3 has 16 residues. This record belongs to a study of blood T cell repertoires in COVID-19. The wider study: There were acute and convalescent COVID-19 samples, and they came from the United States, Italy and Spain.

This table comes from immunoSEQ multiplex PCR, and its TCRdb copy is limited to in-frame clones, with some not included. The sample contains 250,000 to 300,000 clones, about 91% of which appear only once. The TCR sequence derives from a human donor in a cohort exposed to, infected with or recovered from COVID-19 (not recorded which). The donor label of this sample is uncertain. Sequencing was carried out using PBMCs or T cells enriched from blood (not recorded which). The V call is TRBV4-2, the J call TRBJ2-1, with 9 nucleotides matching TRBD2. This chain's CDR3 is CASSQEAGGTNNEQFF. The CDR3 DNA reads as TGTGCCAGCAGCCAAGAAGCGGGGGGAACTAACAATGAGCAGTTCTTC.